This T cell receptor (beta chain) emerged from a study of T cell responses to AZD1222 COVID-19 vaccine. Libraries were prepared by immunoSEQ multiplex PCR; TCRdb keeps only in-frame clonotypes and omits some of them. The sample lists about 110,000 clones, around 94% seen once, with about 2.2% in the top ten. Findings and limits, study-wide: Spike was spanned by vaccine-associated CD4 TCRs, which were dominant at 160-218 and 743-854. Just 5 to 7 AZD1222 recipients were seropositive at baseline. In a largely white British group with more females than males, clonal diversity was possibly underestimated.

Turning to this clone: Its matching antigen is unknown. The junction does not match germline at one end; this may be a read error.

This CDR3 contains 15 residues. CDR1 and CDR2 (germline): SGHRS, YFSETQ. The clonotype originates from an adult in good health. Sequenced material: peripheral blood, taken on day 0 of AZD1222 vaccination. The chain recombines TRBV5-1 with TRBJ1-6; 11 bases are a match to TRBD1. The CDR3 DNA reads TGCGCCAGCACCTTGGAGGGGACAGGGGGTTCACCCCTCCACTTT. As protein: CASTLEGTGGSPLHF.